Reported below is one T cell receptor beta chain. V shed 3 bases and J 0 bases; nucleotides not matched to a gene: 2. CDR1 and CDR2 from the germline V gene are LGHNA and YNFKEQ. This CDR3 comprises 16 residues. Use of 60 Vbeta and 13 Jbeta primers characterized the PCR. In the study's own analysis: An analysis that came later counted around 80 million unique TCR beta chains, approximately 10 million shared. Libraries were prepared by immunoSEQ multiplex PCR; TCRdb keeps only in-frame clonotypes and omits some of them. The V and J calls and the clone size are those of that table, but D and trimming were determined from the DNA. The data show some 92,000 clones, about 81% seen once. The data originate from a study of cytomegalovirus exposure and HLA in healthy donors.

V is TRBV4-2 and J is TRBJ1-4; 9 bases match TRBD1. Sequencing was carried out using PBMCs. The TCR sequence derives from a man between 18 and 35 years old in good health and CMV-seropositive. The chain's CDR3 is CASSQGTGSTNEKLFF. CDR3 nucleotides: TGTGCCAGCAGCCAGGGGACAGGGTCAACTAATGAAAAACTGTTTTTT.